Listed below are T cell receptor beta chains from one sample, sequenced in a study of cytomegalovirus exposure and HLA in healthy donors. Libraries were prepared by immunoSEQ multiplex PCR; TCRdb keeps only in-frame clonotypes and omits some of them. The sample yields roughly 75,000 clones, 85% seen once. Specimen: PBMCs. The receptors here all came from a man younger than 40 in good health and CMV-seronegative. CDR3s include the opening cysteine and the closing phenylalanine or tryptophan. The D gene is left open where the match is weak. The size entry is marked missing in some rows and otherwise reads once, few, many or a size class.

d_gene	abundance	v_gene	j_gene	CDR3aa	CDR3nt
NA	NA	TRBV4-3	TRBJ2-3	CASSQDLNRVGTQYF	TGCGCCAGCAGCCAAGATTTAAACAGGGTAGGCACGCAGTATTTT
TRBD1	NA	TRBV18	TRBJ1-2	CASSLNHRGPTNYGYTF	TGTGCCAGCTCACTCAACCACAGGGGACCAACTAACTATGGCTACACCTTC
TRBD2	NA	TRBV9	TRBJ2-5	CASSVGGSQETQYF	TGTGCCAGCAGCGTGGGCGGGAGTCAAGAGACCCAGTACTTC
TRBD1	NA	TRBV7-2	TRBJ1-1	CASSSRQGFEAFF	TGTGCCAGCAGCTCCCGACAGGGCTTTGAAGCTTTCTTT
TRBD1	NA	TRBV30	TRBJ2-3	CAWIPQGAQTDTQYF	TGTGCCTGGATACCCCAGGGGGCGCAGACAGATACGCAGTATTTT
TRBD1	once	TRBV7-9	TRBJ1-4	CASSAGTGLEKLFF	TGTGCCAGCAGCGCCGGGACAGGGCTTGAAAAACTGTTTTTT
TRBD2	NA	TRBV4-1	TRBJ2-3	CASSQDPPRGDTDTQYF	TGCGCCAGCAGCCAAGATCCGCCGCGGGGGGACACAGATACGCAGTATTTT
NA	NA	TRBV6-5	TRBJ1-5	CASSYINSNQPQHF	TGTGCCAGCAGTTACATAAATAGCAATCAGCCCCAGCATTTT
NA	NA	TRBV4-1	TRBJ1-1	CASRSVGGTEAFF	TGCGCCAGCAGGTCGGTCGGGGGGACTGAAGCTTTCTTT
TRBD1	NA	TRBV7-6	TRBJ2-6	CASSSGTGGFSGANVLTF	TGTGCCAGCAGTTCCGGGACAGGGGGGTTTTCTGGGGCCAACGTCCTGACTTTC
NA	NA	TRBV7-2	TRBJ2-7	CASSLESYDITYEQYF	TGTGCCAGCAGCTTAGAAAGCTACGACATTACCTACGAGCAGTACTTC
NA	few	TRBV5-5	TRBJ1-2	CASSWTQGRLRGYTF	TGTGCCAGCAGCTGGACGCAGGGGCGGCTACGCGGCTACACCTTC
TRBD2	NA	TRBV6-5	TRBJ2-3	CASSYRGVPDTQYF	TGTGCCAGCAGTTACCGGGGGGTTCCAGATACGCAGTATTTT
NA	NA	TRBV5-1	TRBJ2-2	CASSLTGDTGELFF	TGCGCCAGCAGCTTGACGGGGGACACCGGGGAGCTGTTTTTT
NA	NA	TRBV4-3	TRBJ2-3	CASIRDFGSDTQYF	TGCGCCAGCATCCGGGACTTCGGCTCAGATACGCAGTATTTT
TRBD2	NA	TRBV4-3	TRBJ2-3	CASSKYGGGPTDTQYF	TGCGCCAGCAGTAAATACGGGGGGGGCCCCACAGATACGCAGTATTTT
NA	NA	TRBV27	TRBJ2-1	CASSLSVSNNEQFF	TGTGCCAGCAGTTTATCCGTCAGTAACAATGAGCAGTTCTTC
NA	once	TRBV5-1	TRBJ2-6	CASQTDSGANVLTF	TGCGCCAGCCAGACAGACTCTGGGGCCAACGTCCTGACTTTC
NA	NA	TRBV28	TRBJ2-7	CASYPGHTYEQYF	TGTGCCAGTTATCCGGGACACACCTACGAGCAGTACTTC
NA	NA	TRBV4-3	TRBJ1-1	CASSHTRYTEAFF	TGCGCCAGCAGCCATACCCGGTATACTGAAGCTTTCTTT
TRBD1	NA	TRBV18	TRBJ1-6	CASSPRSSGGNNSPLHF	TGTGCCAGCTCACCAAGGTCGTCAGGGGGAAATAATTCACCCCTCCACTTT
NA	NA	TRBV6-1	TRBJ2-1	CASKTNSYNEQFF	TGTGCCAGCAAAACTAACTCCTACAATGAGCAGTTCTTC
TRBD2	NA	TRBV29-1	TRBJ2-5	CSVDQAYGRGAETQYF	TGCAGCGTTGACCAGGCCTACGGGCGGGGGGCAGAGACCCAGTACTTC
NA	many	TRBV5-8	TRBJ1-5	CASSLYGRNQPQHF	TGTGCCAGCAGCTTGTATGGGCGCAATCAGCCCCAGCATTTT
NA	once	TRBV7-8	TRBJ1-2	CASSLESQGYGYTF	TGTGCCAGCAGCTTAGAGTCCCAGGGCTATGGCTACACCTTC
TRBD1	few	TRBV27	TRBJ1-2	CASSLSGQGAMYGYTF	TGTGCCAGCAGTTTGTCCGGACAGGGGGCGATGTATGGCTACACCTTC
NA	once	TRBV6-5	TRBJ2-5	CASSYLDQETQYF	TGTGCCAGCAGTTACTTAGACCAAGAGACCCAGTACTTC
TRBD2	NA	TRBV13	TRBJ2-3	CASSSRLAGVTDTQYF	TGTGCCAGCAGTTCCCGACTAGCGGGAGTGACAGATACGCAGTATTTT
NA	NA	TRBV28	TRBJ1-6	CASRVLSSFSYNSPLHF	TGTGCCAGCCGGGTCCTATCTTCTTTCTCCTATAATTCACCCCTCCACTTT
TRBD1	NA	TRBV5-4	TRBJ1-2	CASSWGTGNGGGYTF	TGTGCCAGCAGCTGGGGGACAGGGAATGGTGGGGGCTACACCTTC
TRBD2	NA	TRBV10-3	TRBJ2-1	CATGTSGGPTYNEQFF	TGTGCCACCGGGACTAGCGGGGGCCCCACCTACAATGAGCAGTTCTTC
NA	NA	TRBV29-1	TRBJ2-1	CSSLKGDNNEQFF	TGCAGCTCCCTAAAAGGGGACAACAATGAGCAGTTCTTC
TRBD2	NA	TRBV5-1	TRBJ2-3	CASSLVAGGRTTDTQYF	TGCGCCAGCAGCTTGGTAGCGGGGGGACGAACCACAGATACGCAGTATTTT
NA	NA	TRBV18	TRBJ2-7	CASSPRLPQGTRYEQYF	TGTGCCAGCTCACCACGGCTACCTCAGGGGACCCGCTACGAGCAGTACTTC
NA	medium-sized	TRBV27	TRBJ1-1	CATSRQTNTEAFF	TGTGCCACCTCGAGGCAGACCAACACTGAAGCTTTCTTT
NA	NA	TRBV4-3	TRBJ2-3	CASSQEGRGRPTDTQYF	TGCGCCAGCAGCCAAGAAGGACGGGGGAGACCCACAGATACGCAGTATTTT
TRBD2	NA	TRBV4-3	TRBJ2-5	CASSQHSGLAGGRGETQYF	TGCGCCAGCAGCCAACACTCGGGACTAGCGGGAGGTAGGGGAGAGACCCAGTACTTC
TRBD1	NA	TRBV11-3	TRBJ2-5	CASSIGTGGRETQYF	TGTGCCAGCAGCATCGGGACAGGGGGTAGGGAGACCCAGTACTTC
TRBD1	NA	TRBV6-5	TRBJ1-1	CASSTGGEGTEAFF	TGTGCCAGCAGTACAGGGGGCGAGGGGACTGAAGCTTTCTTT
TRBD1	NA	TRBV15	TRBJ2-5	CATSNGQGAGETQYF	TGTGCCACCAGCAATGGACAGGGGGCTGGAGAGACCCAGTACTTC
TRBD2	few	TRBV2	TRBJ2-1	CASTQVTSDEQFF	TGTGCCAGCACCCAGGTGACTAGCGATGAGCAGTTCTTC
NA	once	TRBV27	TRBJ2-5	CASSLYRDSPGTQYF	TGTGCCAGCAGTTTATATCGCGACTCCCCGGGGACCCAGTACTTC
TRBD2	few	TRBV4-3	TRBJ2-2	CASRSLAGETGELFF	TGCGCCAGCAGGTCACTAGCGGGAGAAACCGGGGAGCTGTTTTTT
NA	NA	TRBV30	TRBJ1-4	CAWGGNEKLFF	TGCGCCTGGGGAGGGAATGAAAAACTGTTTTTT
NA	few	TRBV2	TRBJ1-5	CASSEIVSNQPQHF	TGTGCCAGCAGTGAAATAGTTAGCAATCAGCCCCAGCATTTT
TRBD1	NA	TRBV5-1	TRBJ1-2	CASSSPDRGRVNYGYTF	TGCGCCAGCAGCTCCCCGGACAGGGGACGGGTTAACTATGGCTACACCTTC
TRBD1	NA	TRBV16	TRBJ1-6	CASSQFQGDNSPLHF	TGTGCCAGCAGCCAGTTCCAGGGGGATAATTCACCCCTCCACTTT
TRBD2	NA	TRBV19	TRBJ2-5	CASSSTWTSYETQYF	TGTGCCAGTAGTTCGACCTGGACTAGTTACGAGACCCAGTACTTC
NA	NA	TRBV5-1	TRBJ1-2	CASSWNSVDGYTF	TGCGCCAGCAGCTGGAACAGTGTAGATGGCTACACCTTC
TRBD1	NA	TRBV5-1	TRBJ2-7	CASSLRTGQGLYEQYF	TGCGCCAGCAGCTTGAGGACGGGACAGGGCCTCTACGAGCAGTACTTC
NA	NA	TRBV14	TRBJ1-4	CASSQGIGKRGEKLFF	TGTGCCAGCAGCCAAGGGATCGGGAAACGAGGTGAAAAACTGTTTTTT